This T cell receptor (beta chain) was identified during a study of vaccination effects on CD4 cells after COVID-19. Whole-study results and caveats: Researchers reported few convalescent patients and no early post-infection timepoints in the study.

Trimming pared 4 bases from V and 5 bases from J, leaving 9 bases between. The germline CDR1 and CDR2 sequences are SNHLY and FYNNEI. The CDR3 length is 13 residues. Method: immunoSEQ multiplex PCR; TCRdb's copy keeps in-frame clones and lacks some. The data hold roughly 20,000 clones, with around two thirds observed a single time. Expansion with viral peptide pools was applied to antigen-specific CD4+ T cells by the ViraFEST assay prior to sequencing. CD4+ T cell isolation took place after approximately 11 days of culture. On this clone itself: Its target is unknown.

The material was CD4+ T cells from PBMCs cultured with HCoV-229E spike peptides, obtained before COVID-19 vaccination. The sequence was collected from a human donor who received a COVID-19 vaccine. The chain recombines TRBV2 with TRBJ2-1, with unresolved D. The CDR3 bases are TGTGCCAGCAGTGTGGAGAGTAACAATGAGCAGTTCTTC. This encodes CASSVESNNEQFF.